This T cell receptor (beta chain) was profiled in a study of blood T cells in healthy people across ages. Every donor contributed about 10 milliliters of peripheral blood by blood draw. Then a second PCR, running about 7 to 11 cycles, was carried out with a sample-barcoded 5' primer and a J-beta primer mix. MiXCR, applied by TCRdb to the 5' RACE reads, yields one record per CDR3 protein. This table holds roughly 700,000 distinct CDR3 sequences, about 25% found once. This CDR3 region has 15 residues. V lost 3 bases, J lost 5 bases, and 15 bases lay in between. The germline CDR1 and CDR2 sequences are SGHVS and FNYEAQ. The sample was also linked to a second study, of T cells of mothers and their children. Turning to that study: Whatever RNA was extracted went entirely into cDNA synthesis, at roughly 1.5 ug per 15 ul. Related mother and child pairs showed slightly greater overlap (not significant) than unrelated pairs did.

The rearrangement uses TRBV7-6 and TRBJ2-3, with D possibly TRBD1 on 5 matching bases. Sequenced sample: blood. The receptor was isolated from a boy under 18 in good health. In DNA form, the CDR3 reads TGTGCCAGCAGCTTTTCGGGTAGGGGTGAAGATACGCAGTATTTT. This encodes CASSFSGRGEDTQYF.